The 9 T cell receptor beta chains listed next were all sequenced from one sample in a study of control samples from healthy donors and cancer patients. Assay used: immunoSEQ multiplex PCR; TCRdb lists only in-frame clones, some missing. The data contain 100,000 to 150,000 clones, approximately 92% of them singletons. Sequencing was performed on PBMCs. These receptors originate from a man older than 75 with head and neck cancer.

J is TRBJ2-7 and V is TRBV9, with no clear D. Deletions cut 0 bases from V and 1 base from J, with 8 bases between. The CDR3 totals 14 residues. CDR1 is SGDLS and CDR2 is YYNGEE in the germline V gene. The CDR3 protein is CASSVEASSYEQYF. In DNA form, the CDR3 reads TGTGCCAGCAGCGTAGAGGCCAGTTCCTACGAGCAGTACTTC.

The chain employs TRBV2 and TRBJ2-7, with D perhaps matching TRBD1 (6 bases). Trimming removed 6 bases at V and 6 bases at J, with 15 bases between. Germline-derived CDR1 and CDR2 are SNHLY and FYNNEI. The CDR3 extends over 13 amino acids. The CDR3 is CASRVQGIGEQYF. CDR3 DNA sequence: TGTGCCAGCAGAGTACAGGGAATAGGCGAGCAGTACTTC.

The rearrangement joins TRBV5-1 to TRBJ1-6; maybe TRBD1 (5 bases). V was cut by 2 bases and J by 5 bases, with 8 bases left in between. The V gene's germline CDR1 is SGHRS and CDR2 YFSETQ. The CDR3 has 14 residues. The CDR3 DNA sequence: TGCGCCAGCAGCTTAAGAGGGGATAATTCACCCCTCCACTTT. Translating it yields CASSLRGDNSPLHF. The variable domain in full, completed from reference TRBV5-1 and TRBJ1-6, reads KAGVTQTPRYLIKTRGQQVTLSCSPISGHRSVSWYQQTPGQGLQFLFEYFSETQRNKGNFPGRFSGRQFSNSRSEMNVSTLELGDSALYLCASSLRGDNSPLHFGNGTRLTVT.

The chain couples TRBV7-2 to TRBJ2-7; D may be TRBD2 (7 bases). CDR1 is SGHTA and CDR2 is FQGNSA in the germline V gene. The CDR3 sequence is 14 residues long. The ends were cut back, 0 bases at V and 4 bases at J, with 10 bases in the middle. CDR3 sequence: CASSLAGGPYEQYF. The CDR3 DNA reads as TGTGCCAGCAGCTTAGCGGGGGGGCCGTACGAGCAGTACTTC.

For the CDR3, the DNA is TGTGCCAGCAGGGTGTGGGCTAGGTCCTACGAGCAGTACTTC. Its protein is CASRVWARSYEQYF. The chain recombines TRBV6-5 with TRBJ2-7; no clear D. Per the germline V gene, CDR1 is MNHEY and CDR2 is SVGAGI. V was shortened by 6 bases and J by 1 base, with 13 bases between the two germline ends. The CDR3 is 14 amino acids.

The rearrangement joins TRBV11-3 to TRBJ2-5, with D unresolved. CDR1 SGHNT and CDR2 YENEEA come from the germline V gene. Trimming took off 0 bases at V and 1 base at J, with 12 bases between the two ends. There are 16 residues in the CDR3. CDR3 nucleotides: TGTGCCAGCAGCTTAGATGGTAGGCTCCGCCAAGAGACCCAGTACTTC. It translates to CASSLDGRLRQETQYF.

The rearrangement uses TRBV5-1 and TRBJ2-7; D unclear. Trimming cost V 2 bases and J 6 bases, with 9 bases left between them. The CDR3 runs to 12 residues. The V gene's germline CDR1 is SGHRS and CDR2 YFSETQ. The CDR3 reads CASSFLEREQYF. The CDR3 region has the DNA TGCGCCAGCAGCTTCCTTGAGCGCGAGCAGTACTTC.

The chain employs TRBV5-4 and TRBJ1-2; 7 nucleotides line up with TRBD1. J was trimmed by 8 bases and V by 2 bases; bases with no gene match: 3. This CDR3 contains 12 residues. Germline lookup yields CDR1 SGHNT and CDR2 YYREEE (reference sequence). CDR3 DNA sequence: TGTGCCAGCAGCTTTTACAGGGGCGGCTACACCTTC. This translates into CASSFYRGGYTF. Based on the CDR3 plus reference TRBV5-4 and TRBJ1-2, the full variable domain is ETGVTQSPTHLIKTRGQQVTLRCSSQSGHNTVSWYQQALGQGPQFIFQYYREEENGRGNFPPRFSGLQFPNYSSELNVNALELDDSALYLCASSFYRGGYTFGSGTRLTVV.

This chain connects TRBV30 to TRBJ1-6; a weak D match, TRBD1 (5 bases). V gave up 0 bases and J gave up 6 bases, with 12 bases separating them. From germline, CDR1 is GTSNPN and CDR2 SVGIG (reference sequence). The CDR3 loop spans 15 amino acids. In DNA form, the CDR3 reads TGTGCCTGGAGTGTACCGGGACCCGTTAATTCACCCCTCCACTTT. Its translation: CAWSVPGPVNSPLHF. Supplemented by reference TRBV30 and TRBJ1-6, the full variable domain reads SQTIHQWPATLVQPVGSPLSLECTVEGTSNPNLYWYRQAAGRGLQLLFYSVGIGQISSEVPQNLSASRPQDRQFILSSKKLLLSDSGFYLCAWSVPGPVNSPLHFGNGTRLTVT.